The rows below give T cell receptor beta chains drawn from one sample of a study of T cell responses to AZD1222 COVID-19 vaccine. Produced via immunoSEQ multiplex PCR; TCRdb's table is partial and in-frame only. Of some 180,000 clones in the sample, around 92% were seen once. The sample here was peripheral blood, taken on day 0 of AZD1222 vaccination. The receptors were gathered from an adult in good health. Both conserved end residues are part of each CDR3. D genes are given only for firm matches. Clone size is given for some rows only: seen once, a few or many times, or a class if the clone is expanded.

>-|TRBV2|TRBJ2-7|TRBD1
TGTGCCACTACTCCGGGACAGGGGGCTGAAGAGCAGTACTTC
CATTPGQGAEEQYF
>-|TRBV7-2|TRBJ1-2|-
TGTGCCAGCAGCCCCGAGGGGAACTATGGCTACACCTTC
CASSPEGNYGYTF
>-|TRBV7-3|TRBJ1-1|-
TGTGCCAGCAGCTTAACTTCACTCTCGGGTGAAGCTTTCTTT
CASSLTSLSGEAFF
>-|TRBV7-2|TRBJ2-5|-
TGTGCCAGCAGCTTACTCTCAGGGATGGAGACCCAGTACTTC
CASSLLSGMETQYF
>once|TRBV7-9|TRBJ2-3|TRBD2
TGTGCCAGCAGCTTCACCTCGGCGGGGGTTTCCACAGATACGCAGTATTTT
CASSFTSAGVSTDTQYF
>-|TRBV18|TRBJ1-2|TRBD1
TGTGCCAGCTCACCCGCCGGGACAGGGGTTGTTGGCTACACCTTC
CASSPAGTGVVGYTF
>-|TRBV28|TRBJ1-2|TRBD1
TGTGCCAGCAGTTTAGGGACAGGGATCTATGGCTACACCTTC
CASSLGTGIYGYTF
>-|TRBV6-6|TRBJ2-5|-
TGTGCCAGCAGTTACTCGGACAGCCAGGAGACCCAGTACTTC
CASSYSDSQETQYF
>-|TRBV5-1|TRBJ2-3|-
TGCGCCAGCAGCTTGCGGGGTTCGGATACGCAGTATTTT
CASSLRGSDTQYF
>-|TRBV5-1|TRBJ1-1|-
TGCGCCAGCAGCTCGAGTGGGCCAGGTAAATGGAACACTGAAGCTTTCTTT
CASSSSGPGKWNTEAFF
>-|TRBV9|TRBJ1-1|TRBD1
TGTGCCAGCAGGCCGGGACAGCCGTCAACAAAATTCATGAACACTGAAGCTTTCTTT
CASRPGQPSTKFMNTEAFF
>-|TRBV19|TRBJ1-1|-
TGTGCCAGTCAATGGGCGGGAGGCACTGAAGCTTTCTTT
CASQWAGGTEAFF
>-|TRBV5-1|TRBJ1-5|-
TGCGCCAGCAGCTTGGCGGGGGACGGCTATCAGCCCCAGCATTTT
CASSLAGDGYQPQHF
>-|TRBV15|TRBJ1-1|-
TGTGCCACCAGCAGAGTTGAGGGGGGAGCTTTCTTT
CATSRVEGGAFF
>-|TRBV7-9|TRBJ2-5|TRBD1
TGTGCCAGCAGCTTCTGGACAGGGACGGGTGAAGAGACCCAGTACTTC
CASSFWTGTGEETQYF
>-|TRBV7-9|TRBJ1-5|TRBD1
TGTGCCAGCAGCTACGGGGACAGTAGCAATCAGCCCCAGCATTTT
CASSYGDSSNQPQHF
>once|TRBV2|TRBJ2-1|TRBD1
TGTGCCAGCAGAAGCGACAGGGGCGGAGAGCAGTTCTTC
CASRSDRGGEQFF
>few|TRBV7-2|TRBJ1-6|TRBD1
TGTGCCAGCAGCTACCGACAGGGGAGGGATTCACCCCTCCACTTT
CASSYRQGRDSPLHF
>-|TRBV7-3|TRBJ2-3|TRBD2
TGTGCCAGCAGCTTAGGACTAGCGGGGGGCCTAGATACGCAGTATTTT
CASSLGLAGGLDTQYF
>-|TRBV4-2|TRBJ2-1|TRBD2
TGTGCCAGCAGCCAAAGGCCAAAAGGGGGACTAGCGGGGAGTGAGCAGTTCTTC
CASSQRPKGGLAGSEQFF
>-|TRBV14|TRBJ1-1|-
TGTGCCAGCAGCCAAGGTTTTTACACTGAAGCTTTCTTT
CASSQGFYTEAFF
>-|TRBV6-5|TRBJ2-7|-
TGTGCCAGCAGTACCGTGGGGGGAAGGGCCGGGGTGCAGTACTTC
CASSTVGGRAGVQYF
>-|TRBV7-3|TRBJ1-1|TRBD1
TGTGCCAGCAGCCCAGGGACAGGGATTATGAACACTGAAGCTTTCTTT
CASSPGTGIMNTEAFF
>-|TRBV6-1|TRBJ2-2|TRBD1
TGTGCCAGCAGTGAAATGGGGACAGCCACCGGGGAGCTGTTTTTT
CASSEMGTATGELFF